This T cell receptor (beta chain) was obtained from a study of T cell responses to AZD1222 COVID-19 vaccine. Pooled samples include second doses given at about 4 or 12 weeks. In regard to this clone: Its antigen remains unknown.

Germline V gene sequence: CDR1 MDHEN, CDR2 SYDVKM. The CDR3 runs 15 residues. V shed 5 bases and J 8 bases; nucleotides not matched to a gene: 8. Study-wide results and limits: Repertoires were sampled only after the peak T cell response. Spike was spanned by vaccine-associated CD4 TCRs, which were dominant at 160-218 and 743-854. Baseline serology detected seropositivity in only six or seven AZD1222 recipients.

Repertoires were generated with immunoSEQ multiplex PCR, while TCRdb's copy carries only in-frame clones and drops some. The table records some 180,000 clones, around 90% of them present only once. The chain combines TRBV28 with TRBJ1-6, with 8 bases lining up with TRBD1. This sequence was found in an adult who received the AZD1222 COVID-19 vaccine. The material sequenced was peripheral blood, taken 28 days after the second AZD1222 dose. Here the CDR3 reads CASSPQDREYSPLHF. The CDR3 DNA sequence: TGTGCCAGCAGTCCCCAGGACAGGGAATATTCACCCCTCCACTTT. The full variable domain, with the rest looked up from reference TRBV28 and TRBJ1-6, is DVKVTQSSRYLVKRTGEKVFLECVQDMDHENMFWYRQDPGLGLRLIYFSYDVKMKEKGDIPEGYSVSREKKERFSLILESASTNQTSMYLCASSPQDREYSPLHFGNGTRLTVT.